This T cell receptor beta chain originates from a study of OX40 agonist ivuxolimab in advanced cancers. Study at large: Participants, roughly 81% male, averaged around 64 years of age, ranging from 23 to 79.

Profiled with immunoSEQ multiplex PCR; TCRdb holds only in-frame clones, not every one. Of about 73,000 clones listed, 85% to 90% were seen once; the top ten hold 11%. Patients with a history of autoimmune disease or on systemic immunosuppression were excluded. At cycle 4 day 1, cycle 7 day 1, and baseline, blood was sampled. CDR1 and CDR2 (germline): MDHEN, SYDVKM. CDR3 size: 15 residues. Trimming took 3 bases from V and 5 from J, leaving 16 bases between them. For this clone: As yet, its antigen is unknown.

The study's findings and limits: Expansion of clones was among the lowest in partial responders at 0.1-3.0 mg/kg.

The origin of this receptor is an adult with an advanced solid tumor such as melanoma, head and neck, liver or kidney cancer. This material consisted of CD4+ or CD8+ T cells sorted from blood, taken in a trial of the OX40 agonist ivuxolimab. The rearrangement joins TRBV28 to TRBJ1-2; a possible D gene is TRBD1 (6 bases). The CDR3 DNA reads as TGTGCCAGCAGTTTCGCGGGTGACAGGCTATATGGCTACACCTTC. This translates into CASSFAGDRLYGYTF.